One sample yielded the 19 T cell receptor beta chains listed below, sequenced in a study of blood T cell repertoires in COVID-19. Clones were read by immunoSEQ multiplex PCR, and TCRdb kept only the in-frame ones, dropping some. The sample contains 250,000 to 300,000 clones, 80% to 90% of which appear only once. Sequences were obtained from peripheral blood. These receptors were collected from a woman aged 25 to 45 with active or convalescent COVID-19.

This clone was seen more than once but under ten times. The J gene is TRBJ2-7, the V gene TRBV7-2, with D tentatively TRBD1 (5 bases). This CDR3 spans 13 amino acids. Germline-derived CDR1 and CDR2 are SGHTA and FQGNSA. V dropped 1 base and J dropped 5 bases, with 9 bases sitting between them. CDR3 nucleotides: TGTGCCAGCAGCTTAGGTCCCAGGGACGAGCAGTACTTC. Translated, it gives CASSLGPRDEQYF.

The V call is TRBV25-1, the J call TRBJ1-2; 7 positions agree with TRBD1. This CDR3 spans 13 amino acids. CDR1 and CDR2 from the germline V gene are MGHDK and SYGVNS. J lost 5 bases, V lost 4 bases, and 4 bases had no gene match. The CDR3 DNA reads TGTGCCAGCAGTGTAGGGACAGTTTATGGCTACACCTTC. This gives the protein CASSVGTVYGYTF.

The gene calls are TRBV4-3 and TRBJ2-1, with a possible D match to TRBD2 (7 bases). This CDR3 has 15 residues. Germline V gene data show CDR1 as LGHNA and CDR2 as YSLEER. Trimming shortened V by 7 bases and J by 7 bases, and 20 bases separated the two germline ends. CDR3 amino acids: CASTTLLGGGNEQFF. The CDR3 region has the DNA TGCGCCAGCACCACCCTCCTAGGGGGGGGGAATGAGCAGTTCTTC.

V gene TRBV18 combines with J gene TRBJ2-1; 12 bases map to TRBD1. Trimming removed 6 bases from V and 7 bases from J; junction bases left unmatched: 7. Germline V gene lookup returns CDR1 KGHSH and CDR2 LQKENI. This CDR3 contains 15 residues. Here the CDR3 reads CASSSGTGGENEQFF. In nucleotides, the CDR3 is TGTGCCAGCTCGTCCGGGACAGGGGGCGAAAATGAGCAGTTCTTC.

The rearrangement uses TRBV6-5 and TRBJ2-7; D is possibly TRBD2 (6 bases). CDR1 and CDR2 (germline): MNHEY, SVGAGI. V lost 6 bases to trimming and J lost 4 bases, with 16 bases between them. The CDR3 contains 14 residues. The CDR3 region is CASSATGLGYEQYF. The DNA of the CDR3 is TGTGCCAGCAGCGCGACGGGACTCGGTTACGAGCAGTACTTC.

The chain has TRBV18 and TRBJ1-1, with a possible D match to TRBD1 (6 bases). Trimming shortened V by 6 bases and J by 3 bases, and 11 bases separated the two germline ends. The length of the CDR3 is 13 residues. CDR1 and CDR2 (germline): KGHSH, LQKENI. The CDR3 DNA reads TGTGCCAGCTCTCAAAACAGGGACACTGAAGCTTTCTTT. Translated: CASSQNRDTEAFF.

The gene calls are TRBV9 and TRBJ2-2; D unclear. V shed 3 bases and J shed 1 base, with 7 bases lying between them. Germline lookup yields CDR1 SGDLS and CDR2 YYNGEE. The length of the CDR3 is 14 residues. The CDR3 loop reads CASSASLNTGELFF. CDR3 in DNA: TGTGCCAGCAGCGCCTCCCTGAACACCGGGGAGCTGTTTTTT.

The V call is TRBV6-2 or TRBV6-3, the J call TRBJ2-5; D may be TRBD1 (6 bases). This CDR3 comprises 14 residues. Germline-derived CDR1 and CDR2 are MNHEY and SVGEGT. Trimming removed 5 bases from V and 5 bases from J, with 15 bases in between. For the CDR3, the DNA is TGTGCCAGCAGTCCAACTCAGGGGCGGGAGACCCAGTACTTC. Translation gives CASSPTQGRETQYF.

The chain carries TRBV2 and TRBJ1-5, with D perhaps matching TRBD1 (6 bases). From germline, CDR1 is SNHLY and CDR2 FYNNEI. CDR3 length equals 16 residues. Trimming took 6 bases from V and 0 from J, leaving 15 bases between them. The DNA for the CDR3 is TGTGCCAGCAGCCCAGGGGCCTTCATTAGCAATCAGCCCCAGCATTTT. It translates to CASSPGAFISNQPQHF.

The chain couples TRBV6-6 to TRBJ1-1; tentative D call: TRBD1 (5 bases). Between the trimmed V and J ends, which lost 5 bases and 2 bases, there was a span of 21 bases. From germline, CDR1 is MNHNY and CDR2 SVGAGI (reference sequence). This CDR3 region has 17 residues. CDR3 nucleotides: TGTGCCAGCAGTCGAGAGACAAGGGGCACTATAAACACTGAAGCTTTCTTT. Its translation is CASSRETRGTINTEAFF.

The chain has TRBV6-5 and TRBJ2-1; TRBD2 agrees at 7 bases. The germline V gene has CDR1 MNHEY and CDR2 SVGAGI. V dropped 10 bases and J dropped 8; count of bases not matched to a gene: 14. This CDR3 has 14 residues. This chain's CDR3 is CATWTSGRSDEQFF. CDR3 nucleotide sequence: TGTGCCACCTGGACTAGTGGCAGGAGTGATGAGCAGTTCTTC.

The CDR3 protein is CASSNKVRDHTF. The DNA for the CDR3 is TGTGCCAGTAGTAATAAGGTCCGGGATCACACCTTC. The V and J genes are TRBV19 and TRBJ1-2; D remains ambiguous. The germline gives CDR1 LNHDA, CDR2 SQIVND (reference sequence). This CDR3 contains 12 residues. The V and J ends lost 4 bases and 12 bases respectively, with 15 bases between them.

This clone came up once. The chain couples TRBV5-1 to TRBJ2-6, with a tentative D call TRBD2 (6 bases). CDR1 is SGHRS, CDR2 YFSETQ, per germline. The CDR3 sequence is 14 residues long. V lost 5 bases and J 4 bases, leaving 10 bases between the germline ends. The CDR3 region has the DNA TGCGCCAGCAGTAGGGACTCCGGGGCCAACGTCCTGACTTTC. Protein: CASSRDSGANVLTF.

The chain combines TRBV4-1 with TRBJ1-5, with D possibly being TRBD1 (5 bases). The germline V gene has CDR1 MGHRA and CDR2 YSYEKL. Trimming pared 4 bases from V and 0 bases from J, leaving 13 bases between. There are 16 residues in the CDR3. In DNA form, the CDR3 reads TGCGCCAGCAGCCTTACCCCGGGACTTAGCAATCAGCCCCAGCATTTT. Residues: CASSLTPGLSNQPQHF.

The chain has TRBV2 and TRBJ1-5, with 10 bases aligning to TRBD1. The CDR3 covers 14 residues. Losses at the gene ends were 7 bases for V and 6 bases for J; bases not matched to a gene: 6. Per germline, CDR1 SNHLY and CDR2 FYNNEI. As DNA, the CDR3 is TGTGCCAGCACCCGCAGACAGGGGGCTCAGCCCCAGCATTTT. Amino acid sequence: CASTRRQGAQPQHF.

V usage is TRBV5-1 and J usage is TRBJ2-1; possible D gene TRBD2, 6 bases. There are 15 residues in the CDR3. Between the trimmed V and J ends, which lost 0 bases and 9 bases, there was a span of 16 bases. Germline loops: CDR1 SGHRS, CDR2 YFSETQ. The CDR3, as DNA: TGCGCCAGCAGCTTGGTTCCGGGGACTGACGCTGAGCAGTTCTTC. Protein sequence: CASSLVPGTDAEQFF.

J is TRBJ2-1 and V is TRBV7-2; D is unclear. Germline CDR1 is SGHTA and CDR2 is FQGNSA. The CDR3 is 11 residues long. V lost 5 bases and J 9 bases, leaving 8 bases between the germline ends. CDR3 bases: TGTGCCAGCAGCGTAAATGTTGAGCAGTTCTTC. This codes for CASSVNVEQFF.

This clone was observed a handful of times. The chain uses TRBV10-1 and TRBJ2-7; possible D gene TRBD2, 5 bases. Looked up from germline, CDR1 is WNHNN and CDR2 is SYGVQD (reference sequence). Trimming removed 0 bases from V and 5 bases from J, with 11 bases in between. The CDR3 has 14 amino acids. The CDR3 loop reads CASSESGNRDEQYF. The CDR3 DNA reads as TGCGCCAGCAGTGAGTCCGGGAACCGGGACGAGCAGTACTTC.

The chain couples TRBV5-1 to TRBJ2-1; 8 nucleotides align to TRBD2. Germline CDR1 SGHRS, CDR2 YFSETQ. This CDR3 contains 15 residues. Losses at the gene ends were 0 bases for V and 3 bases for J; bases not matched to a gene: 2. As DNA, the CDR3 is TGCGCCAGCAGCTTGGGTAGCGGGATCTACAATGAGCAGTTCTTC. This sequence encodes CASSLGSGIYNEQFF. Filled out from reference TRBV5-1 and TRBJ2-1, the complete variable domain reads KAGVTQTPRYLIKTRGQQVTLSCSPISGHRSVSWYQQTPGQGLQFLFEYFSETQRNKGNFPGRFSGRQFSNSRSEMNVSTLELGDSALYLCASSLGSGIYNEQFFGPGTRLTVL.